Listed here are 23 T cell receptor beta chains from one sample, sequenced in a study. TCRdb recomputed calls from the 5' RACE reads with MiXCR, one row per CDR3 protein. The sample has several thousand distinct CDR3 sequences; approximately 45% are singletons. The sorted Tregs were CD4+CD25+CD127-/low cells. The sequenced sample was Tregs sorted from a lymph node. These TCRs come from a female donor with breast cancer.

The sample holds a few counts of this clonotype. CDR3 amino acids: CASSAWDSQETQYF. The CDR3 DNA reads as TGTGCCAGCAGCGCCTGGGACAGCCAAGAGACCCAGTACTTC. The chain links TRBV9 to TRBJ2-5; 7 nucleotides align to TRBD1. The CDR3 spans 14 residues. J gave up 1 base and V 3 bases, and 3 bases lay outside the gene matches. Germline CDR1 SGDLS, CDR2 YYNGEE.

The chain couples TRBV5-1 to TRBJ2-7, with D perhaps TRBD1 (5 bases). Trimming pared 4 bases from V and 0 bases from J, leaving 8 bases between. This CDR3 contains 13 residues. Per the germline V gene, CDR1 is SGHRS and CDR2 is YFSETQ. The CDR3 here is CASSIGASYEQYF. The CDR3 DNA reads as TGCGCCAGCAGCATAGGGGCCTCCTACGAGCAGTACTTC.

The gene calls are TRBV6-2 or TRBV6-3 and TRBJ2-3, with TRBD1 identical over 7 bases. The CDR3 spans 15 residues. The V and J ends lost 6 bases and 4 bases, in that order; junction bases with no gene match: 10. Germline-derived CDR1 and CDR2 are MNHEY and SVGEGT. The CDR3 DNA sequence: TGTGCCAGCAGGGATGGGACAGAAGGGCCAGATACGCAGTATTTT. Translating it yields CASRDGTEGPDTQYF.

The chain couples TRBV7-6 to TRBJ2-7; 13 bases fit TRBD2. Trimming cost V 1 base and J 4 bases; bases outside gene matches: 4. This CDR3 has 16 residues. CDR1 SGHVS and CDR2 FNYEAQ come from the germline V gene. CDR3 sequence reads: CASSLDKTSGGYEQYF. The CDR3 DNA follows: TGTGCCAGCAGCTTAGATAAGACTAGCGGGGGGTACGAGCAGTACTTC.

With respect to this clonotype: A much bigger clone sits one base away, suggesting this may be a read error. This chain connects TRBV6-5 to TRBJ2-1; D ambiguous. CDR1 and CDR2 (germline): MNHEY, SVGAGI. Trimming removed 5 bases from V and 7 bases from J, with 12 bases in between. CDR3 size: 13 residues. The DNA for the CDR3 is TGTGCCAGCAGTACGGACGGCTATAATGAGCAGTTCTTC. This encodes CASSTDGYNEQFF.

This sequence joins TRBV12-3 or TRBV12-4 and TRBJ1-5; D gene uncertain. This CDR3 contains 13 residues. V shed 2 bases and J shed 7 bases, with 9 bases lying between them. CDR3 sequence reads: CASSLSWGQPQHF. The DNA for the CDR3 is TGTGCCAGCAGTTTATCCTGGGGACAGCCCCAGCATTTT.

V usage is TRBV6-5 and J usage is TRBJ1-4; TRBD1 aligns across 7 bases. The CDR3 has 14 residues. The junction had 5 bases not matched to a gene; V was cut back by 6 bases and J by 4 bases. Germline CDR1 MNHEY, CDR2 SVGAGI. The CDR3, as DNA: TGTGCCAGCAGCTCAGGGGGGTTTAATGAAAAACTGTTTTTT. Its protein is CASSSGGFNEKLFF.

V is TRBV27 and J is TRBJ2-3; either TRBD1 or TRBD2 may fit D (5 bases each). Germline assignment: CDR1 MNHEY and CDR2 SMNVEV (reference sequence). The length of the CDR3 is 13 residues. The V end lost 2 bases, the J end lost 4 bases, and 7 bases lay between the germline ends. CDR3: CASSLRGADTQYF. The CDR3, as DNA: TGTGCCAGCAGTTTACGAGGGGCAGATACGCAGTATTTT.

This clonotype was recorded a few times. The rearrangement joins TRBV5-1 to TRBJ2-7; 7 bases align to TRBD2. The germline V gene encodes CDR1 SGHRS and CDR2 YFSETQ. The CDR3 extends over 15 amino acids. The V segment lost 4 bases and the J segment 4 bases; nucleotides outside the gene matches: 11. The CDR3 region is CASSPSSGFEYEQYF. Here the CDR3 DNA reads TGCGCCAGCAGCCCTTCTAGCGGATTCGAATACGAGCAGTACTTC.

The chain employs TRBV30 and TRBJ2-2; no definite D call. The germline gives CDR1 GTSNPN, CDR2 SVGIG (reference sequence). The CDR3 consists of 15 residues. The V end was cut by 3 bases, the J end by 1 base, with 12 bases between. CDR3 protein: CAWRQFSGNTGELFF. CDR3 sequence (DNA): TGTGCCTGGAGACAATTTAGTGGGAACACCGGGGAGCTGTTTTTT.

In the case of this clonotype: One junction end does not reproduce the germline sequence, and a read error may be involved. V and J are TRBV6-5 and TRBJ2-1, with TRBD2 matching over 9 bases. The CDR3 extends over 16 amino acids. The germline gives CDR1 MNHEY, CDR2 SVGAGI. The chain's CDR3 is CASSYSTASGADGLVF. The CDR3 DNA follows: TGTGCCAGCAGTTACTCGACGGCTAGCGGGGCCGACGGTTTGGTCTTC.

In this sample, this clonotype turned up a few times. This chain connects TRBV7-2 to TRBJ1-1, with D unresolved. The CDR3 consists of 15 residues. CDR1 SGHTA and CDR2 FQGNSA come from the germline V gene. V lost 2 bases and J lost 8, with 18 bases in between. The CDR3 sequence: CASSLSRPVPLEAFF. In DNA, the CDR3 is TGTGCCAGCAGCTTATCCCGGCCGGTGCCCCTGGAAGCTTTCTTT.

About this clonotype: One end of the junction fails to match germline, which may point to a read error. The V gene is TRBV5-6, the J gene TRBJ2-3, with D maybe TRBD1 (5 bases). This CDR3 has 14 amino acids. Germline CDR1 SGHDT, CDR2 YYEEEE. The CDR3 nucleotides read TGTGCCAGCGGCTTTTCAGGGTCTGAAGATACGCAGTATTTT. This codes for CASGFSGSEDTQYF.

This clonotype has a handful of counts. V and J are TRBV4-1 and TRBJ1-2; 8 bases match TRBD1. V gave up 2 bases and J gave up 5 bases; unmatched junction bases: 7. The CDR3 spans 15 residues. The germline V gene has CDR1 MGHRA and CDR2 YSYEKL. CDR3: CASSQSRTGQYGYTF. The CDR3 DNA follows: TGCGCCAGCAGCCAATCACGGACAGGGCAATATGGCTACACCTTC.

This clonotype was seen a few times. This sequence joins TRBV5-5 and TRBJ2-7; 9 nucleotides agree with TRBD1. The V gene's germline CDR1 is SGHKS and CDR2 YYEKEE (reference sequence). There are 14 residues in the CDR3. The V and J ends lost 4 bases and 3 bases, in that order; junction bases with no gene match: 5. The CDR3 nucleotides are TGTGCCAGCAGCGCTGGGACAGGGAGCTACGAGCAGTACTTC. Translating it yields CASSAGTGSYEQYF.

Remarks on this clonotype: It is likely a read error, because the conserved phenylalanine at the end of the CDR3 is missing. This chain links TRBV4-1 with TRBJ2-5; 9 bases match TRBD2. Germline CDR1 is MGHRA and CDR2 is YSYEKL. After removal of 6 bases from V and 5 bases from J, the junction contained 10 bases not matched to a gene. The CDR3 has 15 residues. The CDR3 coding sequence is TGCGCCAGCAGTCAAAGCGGGGGGTCTCGGGAGACCCAGTACCTC. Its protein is CASSQSGGSRETQYL.

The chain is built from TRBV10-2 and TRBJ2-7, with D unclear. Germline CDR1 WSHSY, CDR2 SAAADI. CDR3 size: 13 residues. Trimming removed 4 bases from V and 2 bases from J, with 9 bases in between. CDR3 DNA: TGCGCCAGCAGTGTTTTAGAAACCTACGAGCAGTACTTC. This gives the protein CASSVLETYEQYF.

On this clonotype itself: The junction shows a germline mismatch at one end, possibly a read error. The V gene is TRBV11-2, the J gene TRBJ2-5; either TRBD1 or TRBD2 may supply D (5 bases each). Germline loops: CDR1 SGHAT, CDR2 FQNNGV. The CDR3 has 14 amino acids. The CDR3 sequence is CASSLEAGARAVRF. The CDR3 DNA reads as TGTGCCAGCAGCTTAGAAGCCGGGGCGCGGGCCGTACGCTTC.

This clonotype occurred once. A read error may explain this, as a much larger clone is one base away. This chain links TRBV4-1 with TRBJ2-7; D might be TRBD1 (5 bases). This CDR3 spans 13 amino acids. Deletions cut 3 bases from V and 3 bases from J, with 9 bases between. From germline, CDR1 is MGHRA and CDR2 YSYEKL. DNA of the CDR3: TGCGCCAGCAGCCAGAAGGACAACTACGAGCAGTACTTC. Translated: CASSQKDNYEQYF.

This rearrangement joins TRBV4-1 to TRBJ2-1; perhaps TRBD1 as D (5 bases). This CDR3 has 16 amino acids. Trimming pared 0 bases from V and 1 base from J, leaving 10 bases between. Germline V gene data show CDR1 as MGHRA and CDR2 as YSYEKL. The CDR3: CASSQEGAGSYNEQFF. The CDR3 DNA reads TGCGCCAGCAGCCAAGAAGGGGCAGGTTCCTACAATGAGCAGTTCTTC.

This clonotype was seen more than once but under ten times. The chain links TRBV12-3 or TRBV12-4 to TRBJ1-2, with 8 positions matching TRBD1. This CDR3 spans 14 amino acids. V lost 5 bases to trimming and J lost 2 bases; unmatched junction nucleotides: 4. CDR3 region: CASSPDRENYGYTF. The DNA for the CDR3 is TGTGCCAGCAGTCCGGACAGGGAGAACTATGGCTACACCTTC.

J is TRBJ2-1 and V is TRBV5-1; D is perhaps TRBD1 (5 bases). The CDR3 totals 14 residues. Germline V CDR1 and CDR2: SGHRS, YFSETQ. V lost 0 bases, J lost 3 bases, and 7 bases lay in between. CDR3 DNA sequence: TGCGCCAGCAGCTTGGAAGACAGCTACAATGAGCAGTTCTTC. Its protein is CASSLEDSYNEQFF.

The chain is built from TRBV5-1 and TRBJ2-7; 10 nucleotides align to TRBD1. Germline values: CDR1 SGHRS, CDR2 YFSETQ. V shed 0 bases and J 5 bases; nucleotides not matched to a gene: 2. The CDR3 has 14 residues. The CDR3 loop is CASSLGQGAHEQYF. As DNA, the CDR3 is TGCGCCAGCAGCTTGGGACAGGGGGCCCACGAGCAGTACTTC.